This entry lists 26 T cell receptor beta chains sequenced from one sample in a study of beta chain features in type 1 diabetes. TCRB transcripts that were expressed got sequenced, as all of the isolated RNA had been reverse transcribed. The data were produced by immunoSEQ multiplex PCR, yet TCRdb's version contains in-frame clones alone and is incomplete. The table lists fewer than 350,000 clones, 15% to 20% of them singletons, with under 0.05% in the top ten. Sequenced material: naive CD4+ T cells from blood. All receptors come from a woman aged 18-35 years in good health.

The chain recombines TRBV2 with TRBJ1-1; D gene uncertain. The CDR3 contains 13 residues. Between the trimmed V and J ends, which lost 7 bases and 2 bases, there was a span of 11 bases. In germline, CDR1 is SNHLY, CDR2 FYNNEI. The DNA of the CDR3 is TGTGCCAGCACCCTGGCCCCTAACACTGAAGCTTTCTTT. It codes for CASTLAPNTEAFF. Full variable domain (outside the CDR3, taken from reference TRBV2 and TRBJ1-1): EPEVTQTPSHQVTQMGQEVILRCVPISNHLYFYWYRQILGQKVEFLVSFYNNEISEKSEIFDDQFSVERPDGSNFTLKIRSTKLEDSAMYFCASTLAPNTEAFFGQGTRLTVV.

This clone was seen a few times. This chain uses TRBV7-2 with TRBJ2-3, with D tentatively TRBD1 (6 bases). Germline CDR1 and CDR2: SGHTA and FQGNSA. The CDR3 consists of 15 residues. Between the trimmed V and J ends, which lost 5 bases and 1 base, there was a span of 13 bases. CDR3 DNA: TGTGCCAGCAGCCGAGACAGGCGCCGCACAGATACGCAGTATTTT. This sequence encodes CASSRDRRRTDTQYF.

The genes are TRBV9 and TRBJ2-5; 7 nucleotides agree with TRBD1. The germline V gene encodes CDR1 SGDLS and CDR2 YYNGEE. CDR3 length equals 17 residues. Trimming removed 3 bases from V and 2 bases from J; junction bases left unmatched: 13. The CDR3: CASSEGPQGTLQETQYF. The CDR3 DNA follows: TGTGCCAGCAGCGAGGGACCACAGGGGACGTTACAAGAGACCCAGTACTTC.

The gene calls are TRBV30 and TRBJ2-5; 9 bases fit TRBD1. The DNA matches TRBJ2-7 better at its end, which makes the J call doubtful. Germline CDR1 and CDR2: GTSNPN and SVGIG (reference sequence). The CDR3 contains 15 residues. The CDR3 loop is CAWILPGTGTYEQYF. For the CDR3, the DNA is TGTGCCTGGATCTTACCTGGGACAGGGACGTACGAGCAGTACTTC.

Here the CDR3 DNA reads TGTGCCAGCAGCCACACCCCTCAGGTCGAGCAGTACTTC. Amino acid sequence: CASSHTPQVEQYF. This chain connects TRBV7-9 to TRBJ2-7; D uncertain. Looked up from germline, CDR1 is SEHNR and CDR2 is FQNEAQ (reference sequence). Trimming stripped 5 bases from V and 6 bases from J, with 14 bases between. The CDR3 is 13 residues long.

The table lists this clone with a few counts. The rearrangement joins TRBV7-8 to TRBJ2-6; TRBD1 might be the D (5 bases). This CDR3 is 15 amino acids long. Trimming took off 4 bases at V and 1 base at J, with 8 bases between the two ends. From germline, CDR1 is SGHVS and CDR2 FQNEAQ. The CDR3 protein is CASSSKGSGANVLTF. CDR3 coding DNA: TGTGCCAGCAGCTCCAAGGGGTCTGGGGCCAACGTCCTGACTTTC.

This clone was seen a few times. The CDR3 loop reads CASSLESQGAGNIQYF. CDR3 DNA: TGTGCCAGCAGCTTAGAGAGTCAGGGGGCCGGGAACATTCAGTACTTC. The chain employs TRBV7-2 and TRBJ2-4; 8 bases align to TRBD1. J lost 7 bases, V lost 1 base, and 9 bases had no gene match. The germline V gene has CDR1 SGHTA and CDR2 FQGNSA. CDR3 length equals 16 residues.

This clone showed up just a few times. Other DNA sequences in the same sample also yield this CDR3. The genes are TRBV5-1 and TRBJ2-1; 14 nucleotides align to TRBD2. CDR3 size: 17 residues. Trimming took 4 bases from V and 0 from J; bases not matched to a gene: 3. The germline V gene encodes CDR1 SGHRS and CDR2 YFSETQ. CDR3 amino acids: CASSQTSGGASYNEQFF. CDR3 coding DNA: TGCGCCAGCAGCCAGACTAGCGGGGGGGCCTCCTACAATGAGCAGTTCTTC.

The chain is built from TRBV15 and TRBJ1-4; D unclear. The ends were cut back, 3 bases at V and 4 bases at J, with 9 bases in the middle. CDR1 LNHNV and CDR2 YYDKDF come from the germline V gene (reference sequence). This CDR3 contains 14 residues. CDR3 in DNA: TGTGCCACCAGCAGGGCCCCGATTAATGAAAAACTGTTTTTT. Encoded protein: CATSRAPINEKLFF.

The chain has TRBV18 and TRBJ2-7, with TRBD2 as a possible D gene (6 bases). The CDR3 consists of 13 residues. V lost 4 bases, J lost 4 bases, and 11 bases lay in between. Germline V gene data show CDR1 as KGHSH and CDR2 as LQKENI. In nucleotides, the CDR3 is TGTGCCAGCTCACTTGATGCGGGATACGAGCAGTACTTC. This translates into CASSLDAGYEQYF.

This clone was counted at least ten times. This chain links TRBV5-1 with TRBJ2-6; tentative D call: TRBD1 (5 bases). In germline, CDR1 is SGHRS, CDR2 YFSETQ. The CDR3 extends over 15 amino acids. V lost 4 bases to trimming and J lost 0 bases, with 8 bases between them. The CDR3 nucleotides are TGCGCCAGCAGCCCAGGGCTCTCTGGGGCCAACGTCCTGACTTTC. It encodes CASSPGLSGANVLTF.

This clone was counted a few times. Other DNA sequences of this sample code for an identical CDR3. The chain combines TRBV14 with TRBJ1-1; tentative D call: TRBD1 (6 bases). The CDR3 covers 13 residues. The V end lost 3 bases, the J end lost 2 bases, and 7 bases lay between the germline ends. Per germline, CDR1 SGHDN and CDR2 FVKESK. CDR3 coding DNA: TGTGCCAGCAGCCAGGGACAAAACACTGAAGCTTTCTTT. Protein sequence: CASSQGQNTEAFF.

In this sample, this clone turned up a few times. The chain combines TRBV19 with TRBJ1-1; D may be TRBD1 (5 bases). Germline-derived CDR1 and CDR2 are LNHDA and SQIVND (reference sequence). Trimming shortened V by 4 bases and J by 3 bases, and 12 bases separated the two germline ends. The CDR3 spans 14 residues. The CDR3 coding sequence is TGTGCCAGTAGTACGCTGGACATGTACACTGAAGCTTTCTTT. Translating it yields CASSTLDMYTEAFF.

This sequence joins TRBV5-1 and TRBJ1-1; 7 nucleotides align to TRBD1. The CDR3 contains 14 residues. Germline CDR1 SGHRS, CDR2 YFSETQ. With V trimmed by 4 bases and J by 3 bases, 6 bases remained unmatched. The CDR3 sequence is CASSPGQRDTEAFF. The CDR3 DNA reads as TGCGCCAGCAGCCCGGGACAGAGGGACACTGAAGCTTTCTTT.

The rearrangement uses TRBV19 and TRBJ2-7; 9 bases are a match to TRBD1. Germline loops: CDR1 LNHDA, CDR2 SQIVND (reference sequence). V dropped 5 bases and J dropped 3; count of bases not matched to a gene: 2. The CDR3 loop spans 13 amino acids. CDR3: CASSPDRGYEQYF. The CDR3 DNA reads TGTGCCAGTAGTCCGGACAGGGGCTACGAGCAGTACTTC.

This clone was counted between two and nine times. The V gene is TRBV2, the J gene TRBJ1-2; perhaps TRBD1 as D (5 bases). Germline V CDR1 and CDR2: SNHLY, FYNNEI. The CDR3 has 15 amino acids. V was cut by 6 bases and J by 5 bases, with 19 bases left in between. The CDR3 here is CASRNLRERVYGYTF. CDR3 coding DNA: TGTGCCAGCAGAAACCTCAGGGAAAGGGTTTATGGCTACACCTTC.

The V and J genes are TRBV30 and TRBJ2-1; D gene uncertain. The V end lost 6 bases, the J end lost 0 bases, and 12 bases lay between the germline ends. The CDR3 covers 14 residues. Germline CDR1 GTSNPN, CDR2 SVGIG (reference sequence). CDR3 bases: TGTGCCTGTCAGATAGCCACCTCCTACAATGAGCAGTTCTTC. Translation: CACQIATSYNEQFF.

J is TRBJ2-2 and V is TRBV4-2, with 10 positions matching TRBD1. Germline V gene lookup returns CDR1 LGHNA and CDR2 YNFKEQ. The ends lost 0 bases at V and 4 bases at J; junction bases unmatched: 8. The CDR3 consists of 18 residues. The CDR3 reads CASSQDPDGTGVTGELFF. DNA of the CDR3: TGTGCCAGCAGCCAAGATCCCGACGGGACAGGGGTCACCGGGGAGCTGTTTTTT.

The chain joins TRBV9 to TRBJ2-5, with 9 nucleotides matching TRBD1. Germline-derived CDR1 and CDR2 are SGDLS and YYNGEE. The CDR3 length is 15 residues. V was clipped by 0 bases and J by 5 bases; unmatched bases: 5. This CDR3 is CASSVGDREGETQYF. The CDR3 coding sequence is TGTGCCAGCAGCGTAGGGGACAGGGAGGGCGAGACCCAGTACTTC. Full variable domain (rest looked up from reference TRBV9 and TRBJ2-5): DSGVTQTPKHLITATGQRVTLRCSPRSGDLSVYWYQQSLDQGLQFLIQYYNGEERAKGNILERFSAQQFPDLHSELNLSSLELGDSALYFCASSVGDREGETQYFGPGTRLLVL.

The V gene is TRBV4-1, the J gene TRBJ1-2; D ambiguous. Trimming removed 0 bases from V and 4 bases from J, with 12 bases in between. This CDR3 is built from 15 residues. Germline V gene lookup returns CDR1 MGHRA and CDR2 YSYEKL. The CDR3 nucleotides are TGCGCCAGCAGCCAAGATACGCGGCGGTTCTATGGCTACACCTTC. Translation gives CASSQDTRRFYGYTF.

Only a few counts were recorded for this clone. The CDR3 DNA reads TGCGCCAGCAGCTTTCAGGGGCTCTACAATGAGCAGTTCTTC. This codes for CASSFQGLYNEQFF. The V call is TRBV5-1, the J call TRBJ2-1; tentatively, D is TRBD1 (6 bases). This CDR3 comprises 14 residues. Germline values: CDR1 SGHRS, CDR2 YFSETQ. Deletions cut 2 bases from V and 3 bases from J, with 9 bases between.

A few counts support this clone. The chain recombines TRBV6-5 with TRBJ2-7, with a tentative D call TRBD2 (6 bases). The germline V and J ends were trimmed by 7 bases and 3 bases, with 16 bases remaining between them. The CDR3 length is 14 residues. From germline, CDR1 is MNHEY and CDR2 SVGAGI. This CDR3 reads CASNADYPSYEQYF. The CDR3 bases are TGTGCCAGCAACGCGGACTACCCAAGCTACGAGCAGTACTTC.

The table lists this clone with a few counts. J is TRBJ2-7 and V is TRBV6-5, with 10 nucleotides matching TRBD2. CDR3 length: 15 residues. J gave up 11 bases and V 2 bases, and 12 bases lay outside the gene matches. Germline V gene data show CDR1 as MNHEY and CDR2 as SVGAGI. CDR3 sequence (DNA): TGTGCCAGCAGTTACCGGCCGGGGACTAGCGCTAGAGAGTACTTC. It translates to CASSYRPGTSAREYF.

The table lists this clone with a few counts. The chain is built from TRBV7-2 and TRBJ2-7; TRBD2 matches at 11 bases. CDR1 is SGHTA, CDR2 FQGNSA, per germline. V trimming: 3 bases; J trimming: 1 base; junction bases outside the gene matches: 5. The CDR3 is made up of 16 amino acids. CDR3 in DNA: TGTGCCAGCAGCTTTGCTAGCGGGGGGAAATCCTACGAGCAGTACTTC. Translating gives CASSFASGGKSYEQYF.

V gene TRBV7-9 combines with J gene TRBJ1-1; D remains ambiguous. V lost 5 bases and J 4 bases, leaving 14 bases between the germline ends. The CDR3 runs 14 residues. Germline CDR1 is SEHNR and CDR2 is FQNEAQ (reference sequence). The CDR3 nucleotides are TGTGCCAGCAGCCCGTCAGGTGGAGGCACTGAAGCTTTCTTT. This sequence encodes CASSPSGGGTEAFF.

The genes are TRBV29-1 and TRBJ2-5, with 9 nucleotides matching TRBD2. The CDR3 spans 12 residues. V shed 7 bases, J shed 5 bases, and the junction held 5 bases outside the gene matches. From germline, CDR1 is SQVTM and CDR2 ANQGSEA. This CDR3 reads CSDRTSVETQYF. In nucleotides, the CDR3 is TGCAGCGACCGGACTAGCGTGGAGACCCAGTACTTC.